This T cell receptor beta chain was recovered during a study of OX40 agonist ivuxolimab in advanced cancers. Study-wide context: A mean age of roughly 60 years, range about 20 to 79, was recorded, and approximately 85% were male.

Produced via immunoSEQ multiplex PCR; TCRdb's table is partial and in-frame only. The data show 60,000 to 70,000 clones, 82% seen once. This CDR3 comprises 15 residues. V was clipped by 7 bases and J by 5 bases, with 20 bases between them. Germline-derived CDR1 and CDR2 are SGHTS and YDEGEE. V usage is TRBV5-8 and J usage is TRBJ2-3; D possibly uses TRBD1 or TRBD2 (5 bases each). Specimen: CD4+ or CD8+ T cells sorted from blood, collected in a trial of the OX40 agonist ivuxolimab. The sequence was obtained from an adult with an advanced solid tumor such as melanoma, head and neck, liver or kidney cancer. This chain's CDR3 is CASPRSGATGDTQYF. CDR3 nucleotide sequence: TGTGCCAGCCCGAGGTCCGGGGCCACGGGAGATACGCAGTATTTT. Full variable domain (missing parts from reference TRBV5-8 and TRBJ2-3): EAGVTQSPTHLIKTRGQQATLRCSPISGHTSVYWYQQALGLGLQFLLWYDEGEERNRGNFPPRFSGRQFPNYSSELNVNALELEDSALYLCASPRSGATGDTQYFGPGTRLTVL.